This TCR beta chain is drawn from a study of STAT5B mutations in CD4+ large granular lymphocyte leukemia (dated by TCRdb to the early 2020s). Regarding the study in general: When cryopreserved patient cells were available, CD8+ cells were first depleted, and selection with anti-CD4 microbeads was then performed. The study compared the TCRbeta repertoires of patients with CD4+ T-cell large granular lymphocyte leukemia against the TCRbeta repertoires of healthy blood donors. Flow cytometry on FACSCanto II or FACSVerse confirmed that purified fractions exceeded 95% purity among lymphocytes. What the authors observed across the whole study: The data were not HLA-matched, and the relatively small sample size could explain the higher clonality seen in CD4+ compared with CD8+ T-LGLL. Compared with healthy CD4+ repertoires, CD4-sorted patient repertoires appeared more clonal, and this difference remained even after the putative leukemic clones were removed. Enrichment of TRBV06-family usage was observed among the top patient clones (8/27) relative to healthy controls (2/35). Patient cell sources were heterogeneous, and only 6 or 7 CD4-sorted patient samples entered the clonality comparison with healthy controls. Each patient's main leukemic clonotypes were private, but roughly a quarter of these clonotypes showed up at low frequency in the non-leukemic repertoires of other patients.

CDR1 and CDR2, looked up from the germline V gene, are SNHLY and FYNNEI. There are 14 amino acids in the CDR3, from cysteine to phenylalanine inclusive. The DNA shown is the 42-base CDR3, in frame from base 1. V is pruned by 6 bases and J by 4 bases, leaving 3 bases of the junction without a gene match. Comments on this clone: Its antigen is unknown. No much larger clone exists at a distance of one base, and base qualities are not known.

Patients with CD4+ T-LGLL were recruited at hematology units in Padova (Italy), Helsinki (Finland) and Shinshu (Japan). Patient samples were bead-purified CD4+, CD4+CD8+, CD57+ or CD56+ fractions, or unselected PBMC, depending on sample availability. Patient TCRbeta data were integrated with somatic STAT5B mutation profiles obtained by deep amplicon sequencing of the same DNA. All TCR-sequenced material derived from peripheral blood: patient blood samples and healthy donor buffy coats. Ficoll-Hypaque gradient centrifugation was used to isolate peripheral blood mononuclear cells. The Gentra Puregene Cell and Tissue kit was used for genomic DNA extraction, and quantification was performed on a Qubit 2.0 fluorometer. The immunoSEQ assay at survey resolution was applied to genomic DNA for sequencing of TCRbeta rearrangements. As for the authors' bioinformatics: Any clonotype making up more than 5% of the repertoire was considered a putative leukemic clone, which gave approximately 60 such clones in about 30 patients. In the TCR sequencing data, the lowest productive clonotype frequency that could be detected was 2.59 x 10-5. Analyses included only productive TCRbeta rearrangements, meaning complete and in-frame sequences. Clonality for each sample was calculated as Simpson clonality in the immunoSEQ Analyzer version 3.0. Based on frequency, clones were grouped as very rare, small, medium, large (1-20%) or hyperexpanded (>20%). Generation probabilities were estimated with OLGA 1.2.3, V-gene circos plots were made with VDJtools, specificities were looked up in VDJdb, and CDR3 motifs were identified with GLIPH. TCRdb took over this immuneACCESS table, retaining in-frame rearrangements with V and J assigned. Such tables are incomplete; in checked studies, under half of the missing clones stem from an unresolved V gene, and the remainder is unexplained. That table supplies the V and J calls and clone size; D and trimming were determined from the DNA. The sample contains about 150 clones, nearly 80% of them found a single time. The top ten clonotypes cover roughly 98.5% of the sample.

The specimen sequenced was PBMCs. The origin of this receptor is a man older than 75 with CD4+ T-cell large granular lymphocyte leukemia. The rearranged chain carries TRBV2 and TRBJ2-5; TRBD2 fits 12 bases in the junction. The bases are TGTGCCAGCAGAGCGACTAGCGGGAGAGAGACCCAGTACTTC. The translation is CASRATSGRETQYF. With all but the CDR3 taken from the reference TRBV2 and TRBJ2-5 genes, the full variable domain is: EPEVTQTPSHQVTQMGQEVILRCVPISNHLYFYWYRQILGQKVEFLVSFYNNEISEKSEIFDDQFSVERPDGSNFTLKIRSTKLEDSAMYFCASRATSGRETQYFGPGTRLLVL.